These 24 T cell receptor beta chains were sequenced from one sample in a study of blood T cell repertoires in COVID-19. Profiling relied on immunoSEQ multiplex PCR, and the TCRdb table lists in-frame clones only, not all of them. The table lists some 140,000 clones, approximately 78% of them singletons, with roughly 1.5% in the top ten. Sequencing was done on a sample of peripheral blood. These receptors were obtained from a man older than 75 with acute or convalescent COVID-19.

This clone was counted between two and nine times. This rearrangement joins TRBV19 to TRBJ1-4; D remains unclear. The length of the CDR3 is 14 residues. The V gene lost 3 bases and the J gene lost 4 bases, with 9 bases spanning the gap. Per the germline V gene, CDR1 is LNHDA and CDR2 is SQIVND (reference sequence). The CDR3 is CASSMGRINEKLFF. The CDR3 DNA sequence: TGTGCCAGTAGTATGGGCAGAATTAATGAAAAACTGTTTTTT.

This chain links TRBV10-1 with TRBJ1-1, with 8 bases identical to TRBD1. CDR1 WNHNN and CDR2 SYGVQD come from the germline V gene (reference sequence). V was clipped by 5 bases and J by 5 bases; unmatched bases: 1. The CDR3 spans 12 residues. CDR3 sequence reads: CASSYRGTEAFF. The DNA for the CDR3 is TGCGCCAGCAGTTACAGGGGGACTGAAGCTTTCTTT.

The J gene is TRBJ2-7, the V gene TRBV12-3 or TRBV12-4, with D possibly TRBD2 on 6 matching bases. The CDR3 totals 13 residues. Trimming shortened V by 6 bases and J by 4 bases, and 13 bases separated the two germline ends. CDR3 in amino acids: CASRSLGGYEQYF. The CDR3 DNA sequence: TGTGCCAGCAGGTCACTGGGGGGTTACGAGCAGTACTTC.

The chain combines TRBV6-1 with TRBJ2-5, with D maybe TRBD1 (6 bases). The CDR3 is 14 residues long. Trimming took off 3 bases at V and 2 bases at J, with 10 bases between the two ends. Per germline, CDR1 MNHNS and CDR2 SASEGT. This CDR3 is CASSEGAGQETQYF. The CDR3 region has the DNA TGTGCCAGCAGTGAGGGGGCAGGGCAAGAGACCCAGTACTTC.

This clone was observed a handful of times. V and J are TRBV2 and TRBJ2-2; D possibly corresponds to TRBD2 (5 bases). The V gene lost 6 bases and the J gene lost 7 bases, with 15 bases spanning the gap. The CDR3 totals 14 residues. The germline V gene encodes CDR1 SNHLY and CDR2 FYNNEI. CDR3: CASRLGPEGGELFF. Here the CDR3 DNA reads TGTGCCAGCAGGCTCGGGCCCGAGGGCGGGGAGCTGTTTTTT.

The chain has TRBV6-2 or TRBV6-3 and TRBJ1-6; possible D gene TRBD1, 6 bases. V was trimmed by 2 bases and J by 8 bases, leaving 16 bases between them. Germline lookup yields CDR1 MNHEY and CDR2 SVGEGT. The length of the CDR3 is 16 residues. CDR3 residues: CASSYTQGWTDSPLHF. CDR3 nucleotides: TGTGCCAGCAGTTACACCCAGGGGTGGACGGATTCACCCCTCCACTTT.

Remarks on this clone: Other DNA sequences in this specimen translate into the identical CDR3. The chain uses TRBV9 and TRBJ1-6; D unresolved. Deletions cut 0 bases from V and 8 bases from J, with 12 bases between. Germline loops: CDR1 SGDLS, CDR2 YYNGEE. This CDR3 is 15 amino acids long. CDR3 protein: CASSVAGGGDSPLHF. The CDR3 nucleotides are TGTGCCAGCAGCGTAGCGGGAGGAGGCGATTCACCCCTCCACTTT.

The chain employs TRBV19 and TRBJ2-7; TRBD1 matches 9 bases. V gave up 3 bases and J gave up 3 bases; unmatched junction bases: 6. Germline values: CDR1 LNHDA, CDR2 SQIVND (reference sequence). This CDR3 comprises 15 residues. The CDR3 nucleotides are TGTGCCAGTAGTATTGGGACAGGGAACCTCTACGAGCAGTACTTC. Its protein is CASSIGTGNLYEQYF.

V is TRBV4-1 and J is TRBJ2-2, with D possibly TRBD2 on 5 matching bases. Trimming took off 5 bases at V and 4 bases at J, with 5 bases between the two ends. CDR1 and CDR2 (germline): MGHRA, YSYEKL. This CDR3 region has 12 residues. The CDR3 region is CASSAGTGELFF. In nucleotides, the CDR3 is TGCGCCAGCAGCGCGGGCACCGGGGAGCTGTTTTTT.

V and J are TRBV7-9 and TRBJ2-7, with 7 bases fitting TRBD1. CDR1 is SEHNR and CDR2 is FQNEAQ in the germline V gene (reference sequence). Unmatched junction bases numbered 7, after V lost 0 bases and J lost 2 bases. This CDR3 has 16 residues. CDR3 coding DNA: TGTGCCAGCAGCTTAGCGGCTGGGACAGCCACCTACGAGCAGTACTTC. It yields the protein CASSLAAGTATYEQYF.

The rearrangement uses TRBV15 and TRBJ2-5; possibly TRBD2 for D (6 bases). The CDR3 totals 13 residues. V shed 1 base and J shed 7 bases, with 10 bases lying between them. Germline assignment: CDR1 LNHNV and CDR2 YYDKDF (reference sequence). The CDR3 loop is CATSRVGTLTQYF. CDR3 in DNA: TGTGCCACCAGCAGAGTTGGGACTCTGACCCAGTACTTC.

The chain has TRBV29-1 and TRBJ2-7; 7 positions match TRBD1. V was clipped by 1 base and J by 8 bases; unmatched bases: 8. The germline V gene encodes CDR1 SQVTM and CDR2 ANQGSEA. The CDR3 has 13 amino acids. The chain's CDR3 is CSVEGPRDRKQYF. The CDR3 nucleotides are TGCAGCGTTGAAGGCCCGAGGGACAGAAAGCAGTACTTC.

This rearrangement joins TRBV27 to TRBJ2-7; no definite D call. This CDR3 has 15 amino acids. V was trimmed by 0 bases and J by 2 bases, leaving 11 bases between them. Germline V CDR1 and CDR2: MNHEY, SMNVEV (reference sequence). In DNA form, the CDR3 reads TGTGCCAGCAGTTTATCATCCCAGATGGCCTACGAGCAGTACTTC. Translated: CASSLSSQMAYEQYF.

This sequence joins TRBV7-7 and TRBJ2-1; 9 nucleotides line up with TRBD1. V lost 2 bases, J lost 6 bases, and 20 bases stayed unmatched. The CDR3 is 20 amino acids. Per germline, CDR1 SSHAT and CDR2 FNYEAQ (reference sequence). The CDR3 region is CASSLRSQGAWAGRGNEQFF. CDR3 coding DNA: TGTGCCAGCAGCTTAAGGTCACAGGGGGCTTGGGCCGGCCGGGGCAATGAGCAGTTCTTC.

This clone was observed many times. V gene TRBV9 combines with J gene TRBJ2-5; no clear D. The CDR3 extends over 13 amino acids. The germline V gene encodes CDR1 SGDLS and CDR2 YYNGEE. V was clipped by 5 bases and J by 1 base, with 9 bases between them. As DNA, the CDR3 is TGTGCCAGCAGTAAACACCGCCAAGAGACCCAGTACTTC. Its translation: CASSKHRQETQYF.

The chain recombines TRBV9 with TRBJ2-5, with TRBD1 as a possible D gene (6 bases). In germline, CDR1 is SGDLS, CDR2 YYNGEE. The CDR3 covers 13 residues. V dropped 0 bases and J dropped 4 bases, with 7 bases sitting between them. CDR3 region: CASSVDRAETQYF. The CDR3 DNA is TGTGCCAGCAGCGTAGACAGGGCAGAGACCCAGTACTTC.

This clone has only a few counts. V is TRBV5-4 and J is TRBJ2-7, with D maybe TRBD2 (6 bases). Looked up from germline, CDR1 is SGHNT and CDR2 is YYREEE (reference sequence). The CDR3 sequence is 14 residues long. The V and J ends lost 0 bases and 0 bases respectively, with 7 bases between them. CDR3 loop: CASSLAGLSYEQYV. The CDR3 bases are TGTGCCAGCAGCTTGGCGGGACTCTCCTACGAGCAGTACGTC.

The chain uses TRBV7-9 and TRBJ2-6, with 11 positions matching TRBD2. The CDR3 is made up of 17 amino acids. Trimming took 4 bases from V and 0 from J; bases not matched to a gene: 2. Germline CDR1 SEHNR, CDR2 FQNEAQ (reference sequence). CDR3 amino acids: CASSSSGGLSGANVLTF. CDR3 sequence (DNA): TGTGCCAGCAGCTCTAGCGGGGGGCTCTCTGGGGCCAACGTCCTGACTTTC. Full variable domain (outside the CDR3, taken from reference TRBV7-9 and TRBJ2-6): DTGVSQNPRHKITKRGQNVTFRCDPISEHNRLYWYRQTLGQGPEFLTYFQNEAQLEKSRLLSDRFSAERPKGSFSTLEIQRTEQGDSAMYLCASSSSGGLSGANVLTFGAGSRLTVL.

This clone was seen ten or more times. The chain joins TRBV7-9 to TRBJ1-2; 8 positions match TRBD1. With V trimmed by 5 bases and J by 0 bases, 8 bases remained unmatched. There are 16 residues in the CDR3. Germline CDR1 reads SEHNR; CDR2 reads FQNEAQ (reference sequence). CDR3 sequence: CASSPPTGVSNYGYTF. The CDR3 region has the DNA TGTGCCAGCAGCCCCCCGACAGGGGTGTCTAACTATGGCTACACCTTC.

This clone was detected only a few times. The chain links TRBV3-1 (or the pseudogene TRBV3-2) to TRBJ2-7; tentative D call: TRBD2 (7 bases). Trimming stripped 0 bases from V and 3 bases from J, with 15 bases between. This CDR3 comprises 16 residues. Germline CDR1 is LGHDT and CDR2 is YNNKEL (reference sequence). CDR3 sequence reads: CASSQDGGGGIYEQYF. For the CDR3, the DNA is TGTGCCAGCAGCCAAGATGGGGGCGGGGGTATCTACGAGCAGTACTTC.

This rearrangement joins TRBV2 to TRBJ1-5; TRBD1 agrees at 8 bases. J was trimmed by 1 base and V by 6 bases; bases with no gene match: 2. Germline CDR1 reads SNHLY; CDR2 reads FYNNEI. This CDR3 has 14 residues. The CDR3 nucleotides read TGTGCCAGCAGGGACAGGGTGAGCAATCAGCCCCAGCATTTT. Amino acid sequence: CASRDRVSNQPQHF.

The rearrangement links TRBV6-2 or TRBV6-3 to TRBJ1-1, with D perhaps matching TRBD1 (5 bases). This CDR3 region has 17 residues. Per the germline V gene, CDR1 is MNHEY and CDR2 is SVGEGT. V was pared by 0 bases and J by 5 bases, with 19 bases between. The chain's CDR3 is CASSYSRTPRVRTEAFF. In DNA form, the CDR3 reads TGTGCCAGCAGTTACTCAAGAACTCCCAGGGTGCGGACTGAAGCTTTCTTT.

The genes are TRBV27 and TRBJ1-2; D remains ambiguous. This CDR3 has 14 amino acids. The germline V gene encodes CDR1 MNHEY and CDR2 SMNVEV (reference sequence). Trimming shortened V by 0 bases and J by 4 bases, and 9 bases separated the two germline ends. Written as DNA, the CDR3 is TGTGCCAGCAGTTTATCACAGAGTACCTATGGCTACACCTTC. This codes for CASSLSQSTYGYTF.

V usage is TRBV11-2 and J usage is TRBJ2-3; the match to TRBD1 covers 7 bases. The V segment lost 5 bases and the J segment 1 base; nucleotides outside the gene matches: 12. Per the germline V gene, CDR1 is SGHAT and CDR2 is FQNNGV. CDR3 length: 17 residues. CDR3 region: CASSHITGVGGTDTQYF. CDR3 nucleotide sequence: TGTGCCAGCAGCCACATTACAGGGGTAGGTGGCACAGATACGCAGTATTTT.